This T cell receptor beta chain was identified during a study of T cells in Graves' hyperthyroidism and ophthalmopathy. Study results and caveats: Ophthalmopathy was predicted by the model a median of 6.5 months ahead of onset. Among clonotypes expanded in thyroid above 0.001, most were also found in blood.

This clonotype was observed at least ten times. Its target is not known. Amplification targeted TCR beta CDR3 regions from RNA transcripts. A set of HTBI primers served as the primers for a first-round RT-PCR of the TCR CDR3. Each CDR3 protein is one row after TCRdb ran MiXCR on the multiplex PCR reads. The sample lists approximately 380,000 distinct CDR3 sequences, over 12% seen once, with around 28% in the top ten. Germline values: CDR1 SQVTM, CDR2 ANQGSEA. The CDR3 is made up of 14 amino acids. Losses at the gene ends were 7 bases for V and 4 bases for J; bases not matched to a gene: 10. With duration under 3 months, ophthalmopathy was active: Clinical Activity Score at least 3, NOSPECS at least 4. Diagnostic decisions used clinical symptoms, serum thyroxine and TRAb, thyroid ultrasound and orbital computed tomography.

Input material: blood. This sequence joins TRBV29-1 and TRBJ2-1, with 7 nucleotides matching TRBD2. This clonotype was obtained from a man aged 50-59 years with Graves' ophthalmopathy. CDR3 amino acids: CSARESAGYNEQFF. The DNA for the CDR3 is TGCAGCGCCCGGGAGTCAGCGGGATACAATGAGCAGTTCTTC.